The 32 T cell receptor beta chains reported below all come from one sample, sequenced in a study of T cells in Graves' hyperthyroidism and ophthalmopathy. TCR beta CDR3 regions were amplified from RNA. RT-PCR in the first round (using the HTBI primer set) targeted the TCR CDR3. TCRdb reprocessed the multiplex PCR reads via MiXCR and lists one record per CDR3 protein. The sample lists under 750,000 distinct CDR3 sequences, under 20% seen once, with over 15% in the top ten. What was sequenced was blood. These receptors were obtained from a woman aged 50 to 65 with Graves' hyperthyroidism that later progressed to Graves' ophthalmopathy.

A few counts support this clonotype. The DNA for the CDR3 is TGCAGTGCTAAAACGACAGATTACGAGCAGTACTTC. Amino acid sequence: CSAKTTDYEQYF. This chain links TRBV20-1 with TRBJ2-7; tentatively, D is TRBD1 (5 bases). This CDR3 comprises 12 residues. Germline V gene data show CDR1 as DFQATT and CDR2 as SNEGSKA (reference sequence). V lost 4 bases and J 4 bases, leaving 11 bases between the germline ends.

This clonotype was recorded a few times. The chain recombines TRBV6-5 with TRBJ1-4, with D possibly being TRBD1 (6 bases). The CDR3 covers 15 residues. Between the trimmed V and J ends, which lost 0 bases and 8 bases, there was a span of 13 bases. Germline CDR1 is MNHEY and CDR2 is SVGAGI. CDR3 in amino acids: CASSYSHRVGEKLFF. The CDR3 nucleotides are TGTGCCAGCAGTTACTCCCACAGGGTCGGAGAAAAACTGTTTTTT.

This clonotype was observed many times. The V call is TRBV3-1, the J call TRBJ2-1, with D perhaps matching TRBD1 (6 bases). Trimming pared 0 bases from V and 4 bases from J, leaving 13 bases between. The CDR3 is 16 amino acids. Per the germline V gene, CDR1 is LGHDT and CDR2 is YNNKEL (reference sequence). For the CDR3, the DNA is TGTGCCAGCAGCCAAGATTTCCAGGGGATATACAATGAGCAGTTCTTC. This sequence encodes CASSQDFQGIYNEQFF.

Written as DNA, the CDR3 is TGTGCCAGCAGCCCCTCTAGACAGCCGAATTCACCCCTCCACTTT. This codes for CASSPSRQPNSPLHF. The chain combines TRBV9 with TRBJ1-6; tentatively, D is TRBD1 (5 bases). The CDR3 length is 15 residues. The V end lost 4 bases, the J end lost 7 bases, and 15 bases lay between the germline ends. CDR1 is SGDLS, CDR2 YYNGEE, per germline.

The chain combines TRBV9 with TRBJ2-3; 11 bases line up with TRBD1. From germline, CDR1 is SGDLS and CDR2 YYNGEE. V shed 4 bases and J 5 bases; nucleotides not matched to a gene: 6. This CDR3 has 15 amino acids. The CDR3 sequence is CASSPHGTGGDTQYF. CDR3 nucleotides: TGTGCCAGCAGCCCTCACGGGACAGGGGGAGATACGCAGTATTTT.

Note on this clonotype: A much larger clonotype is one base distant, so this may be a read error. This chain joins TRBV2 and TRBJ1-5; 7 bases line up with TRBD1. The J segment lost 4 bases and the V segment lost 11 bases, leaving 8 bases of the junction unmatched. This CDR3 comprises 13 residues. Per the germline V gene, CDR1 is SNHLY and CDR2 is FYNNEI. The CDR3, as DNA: TGTGCCGGCGGCCGGGACAGTAATCAGCCCCAGCATTTT. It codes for CAGGRDSNQPQHF.

The CDR3 nucleotides are TGCAGTGCTAGACCCACGAGGGTTTATACGCAGTATTTT. It translates to CSARPTRVYTQYF. The V call is TRBV20-1, the J call TRBJ2-3; a weak D match, TRBD2 (5 bases). The CDR3 runs to 13 residues. Germline CDR1 and CDR2: DFQATT and SNEGSKA (reference sequence). Trimming took 2 bases from V and 7 from J, leaving 13 bases between them.

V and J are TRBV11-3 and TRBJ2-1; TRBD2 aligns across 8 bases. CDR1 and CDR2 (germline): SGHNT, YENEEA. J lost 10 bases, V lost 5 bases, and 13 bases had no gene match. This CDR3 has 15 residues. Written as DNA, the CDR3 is TGTGCCAGCAGCCGATTGGGACTAGAAGGGGACGAGCAGTTCTTC. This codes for CASSRLGLEGDEQFF.

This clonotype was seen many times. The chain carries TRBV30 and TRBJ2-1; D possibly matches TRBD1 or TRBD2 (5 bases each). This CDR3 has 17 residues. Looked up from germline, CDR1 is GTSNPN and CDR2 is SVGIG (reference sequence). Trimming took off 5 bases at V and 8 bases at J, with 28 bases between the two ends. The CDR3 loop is CAWCQLSQGPIGDEQFF. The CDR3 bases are TGTGCCTGGTGTCAGCTATCCCAGGGACCGATTGGCGATGAGCAGTTCTTC.

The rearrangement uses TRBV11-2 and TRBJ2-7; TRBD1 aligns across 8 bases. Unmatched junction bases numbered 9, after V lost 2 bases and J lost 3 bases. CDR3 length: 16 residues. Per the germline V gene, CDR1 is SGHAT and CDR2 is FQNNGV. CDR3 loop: CASSLFPGQEYYEQYF. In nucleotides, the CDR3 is TGTGCCAGCAGCTTATTCCCGGGACAGGAGTACTACGAGCAGTACTTC.

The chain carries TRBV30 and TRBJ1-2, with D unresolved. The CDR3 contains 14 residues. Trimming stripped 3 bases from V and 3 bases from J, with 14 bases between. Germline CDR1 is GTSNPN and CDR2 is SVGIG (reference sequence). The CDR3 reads CAWSPDFRDYGYTF. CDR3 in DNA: TGTGCCTGGAGCCCCGATTTTCGTGACTATGGCTACACCTTC.

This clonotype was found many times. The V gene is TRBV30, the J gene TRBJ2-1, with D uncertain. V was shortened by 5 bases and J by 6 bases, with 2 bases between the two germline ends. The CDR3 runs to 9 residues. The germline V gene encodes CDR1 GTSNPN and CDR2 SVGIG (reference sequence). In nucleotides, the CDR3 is TGTGCCTGGGGCAATGAGCAGTTCTTC. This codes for CAWGNEQFF.

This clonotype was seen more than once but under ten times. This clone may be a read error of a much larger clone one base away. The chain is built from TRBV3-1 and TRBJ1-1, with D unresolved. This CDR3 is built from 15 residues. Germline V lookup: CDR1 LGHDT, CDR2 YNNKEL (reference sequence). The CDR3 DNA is TGTGCCAGCGGCCAAGAGGAACCCGCGAACACTGAAGCTTTCTTT. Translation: CASGQEEPANTEAFF. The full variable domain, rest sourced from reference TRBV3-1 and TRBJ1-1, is DTAVSQTPKYLVTQMGNDKSIKCEQNLGHDTMYWYKQDSKKFLKIMFSYNNKELIINETVPNRFSPKSPDKAHLNLHINSLELGDSAVYFCASGQEEPANTEAFFGQGTRLTVV.

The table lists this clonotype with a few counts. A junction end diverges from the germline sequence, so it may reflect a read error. CDR3 DNA sequence: TGCGCAGGGGGACTAGCGGACCAAGAGACCCAGTACTTC. Translated: CAGGLADQETQYF. J is TRBJ2-5 and V is TRBV6-2 or TRBV6-3; 11 bases fit TRBD2. Germline V CDR1 and CDR2: MNHEY, SVGEGT. The CDR3 is made up of 13 amino acids.

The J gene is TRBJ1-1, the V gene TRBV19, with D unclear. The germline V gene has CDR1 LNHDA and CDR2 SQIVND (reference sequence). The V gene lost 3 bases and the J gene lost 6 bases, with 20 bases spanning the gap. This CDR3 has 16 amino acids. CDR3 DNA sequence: TGTGCCAGTAGTATGGTAACTTATACAGCCTCGCCTGAAGCTTTCTTT. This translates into CASSMVTYTASPEAFF.

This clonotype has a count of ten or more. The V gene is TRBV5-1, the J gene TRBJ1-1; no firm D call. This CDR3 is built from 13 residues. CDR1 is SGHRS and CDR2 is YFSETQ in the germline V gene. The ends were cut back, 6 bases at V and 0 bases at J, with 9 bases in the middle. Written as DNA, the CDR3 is TGCGCCAGCACAGCTAAGTTGAACACTGAAGCTTTCTTT. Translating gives CASTAKLNTEAFF.

CDR3 bases: TGTGCCAGCAGCGCCGGCGGGGGCATAGAAAAACTGTTTTTT. It translates to CASSAGGGIEKLFF. The gene calls are TRBV9 and TRBJ1-4; D is perhaps TRBD1 (6 bases). The CDR3 covers 14 residues. V lost 3 bases, J lost 8 bases, and 14 bases lay in between. Germline V gives CDR1 SGDLS, CDR2 YYNGEE.

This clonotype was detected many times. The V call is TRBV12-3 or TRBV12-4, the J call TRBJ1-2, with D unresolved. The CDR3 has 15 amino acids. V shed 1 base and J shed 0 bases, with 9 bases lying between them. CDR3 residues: CASSLGGPSNYGYTF. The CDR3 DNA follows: TGTGCCAGCAGTTTAGGTGGACCCTCTAACTATGGCTACACCTTC.

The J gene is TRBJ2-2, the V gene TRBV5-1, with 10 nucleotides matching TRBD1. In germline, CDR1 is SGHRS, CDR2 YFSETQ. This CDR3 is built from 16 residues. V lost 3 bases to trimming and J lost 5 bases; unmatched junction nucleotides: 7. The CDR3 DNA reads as TGCGCCAGCAGCTCTATTTGGGGACAGGGGACCGGGGAGCTGTTTTTT. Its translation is CASSSIWGQGTGELFF.

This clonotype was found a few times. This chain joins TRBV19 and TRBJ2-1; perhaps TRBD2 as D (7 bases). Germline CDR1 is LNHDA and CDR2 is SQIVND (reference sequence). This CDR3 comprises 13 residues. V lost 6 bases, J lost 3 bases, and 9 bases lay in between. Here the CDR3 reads CASSGGLYNEQFF. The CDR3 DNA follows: TGTGCCAGTAGCGGGGGGCTCTACAATGAGCAGTTCTTC.

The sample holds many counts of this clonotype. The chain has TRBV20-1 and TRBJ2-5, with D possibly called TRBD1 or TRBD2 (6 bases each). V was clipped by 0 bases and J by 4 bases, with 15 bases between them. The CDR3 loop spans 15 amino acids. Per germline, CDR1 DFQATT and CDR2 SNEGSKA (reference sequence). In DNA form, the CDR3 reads TGCAGTGCTAGAGATTTTGGAGGGGGGCGAGAGACCCAGTACTTC. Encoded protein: CSARDFGGGRETQYF.

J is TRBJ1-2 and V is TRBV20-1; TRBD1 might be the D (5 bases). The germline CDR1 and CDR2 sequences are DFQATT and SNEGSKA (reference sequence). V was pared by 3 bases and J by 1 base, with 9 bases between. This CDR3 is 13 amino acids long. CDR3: CSASNQGNYGYTF. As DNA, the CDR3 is TGCAGTGCTAGCAATCAGGGTAACTATGGCTACACCTTC.

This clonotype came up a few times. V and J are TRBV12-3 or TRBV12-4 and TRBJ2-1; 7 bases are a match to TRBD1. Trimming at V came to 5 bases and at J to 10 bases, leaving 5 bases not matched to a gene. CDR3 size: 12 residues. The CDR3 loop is CASSPSGGEQFF. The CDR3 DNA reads TGTGCCAGCAGTCCTTCAGGGGGAGAGCAGTTCTTC.

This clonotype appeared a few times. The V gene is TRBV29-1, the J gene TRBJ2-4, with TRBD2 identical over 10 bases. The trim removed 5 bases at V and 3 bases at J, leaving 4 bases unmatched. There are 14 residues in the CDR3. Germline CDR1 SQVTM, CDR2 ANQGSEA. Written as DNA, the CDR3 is TGCAGCGTTCTAGCGGGGGACGGCAAAAACATTCAGTACTTC. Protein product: CSVLAGDGKNIQYF. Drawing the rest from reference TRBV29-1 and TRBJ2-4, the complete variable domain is SAVISQKPSRDICQRGTSLTIQCQVDSQVTMMFWYRQQPGQSLTLIATANQGSEATYESGFVIDKFPISRPNLTFSTLTVSNMSPEDSSIYLCSVLAGDGKNIQYFGAGTRLSVL.

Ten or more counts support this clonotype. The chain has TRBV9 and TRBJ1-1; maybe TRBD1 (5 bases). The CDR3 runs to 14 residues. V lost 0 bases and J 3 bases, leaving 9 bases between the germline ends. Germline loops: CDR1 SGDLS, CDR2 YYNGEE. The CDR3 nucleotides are TGTGCCAGCAGCGTAGTCGCCAGGGACACTGAAGCTTTCTTT. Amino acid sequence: CASSVVARDTEAFF.

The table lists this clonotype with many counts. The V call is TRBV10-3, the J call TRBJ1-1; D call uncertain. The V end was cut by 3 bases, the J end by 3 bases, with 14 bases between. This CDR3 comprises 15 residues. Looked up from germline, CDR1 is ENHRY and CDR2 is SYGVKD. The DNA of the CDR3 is TGTGCCATCAGTGATCCGGGCGCTCCAGACACTGAAGCTTTCTTT. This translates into CAISDPGAPDTEAFF.

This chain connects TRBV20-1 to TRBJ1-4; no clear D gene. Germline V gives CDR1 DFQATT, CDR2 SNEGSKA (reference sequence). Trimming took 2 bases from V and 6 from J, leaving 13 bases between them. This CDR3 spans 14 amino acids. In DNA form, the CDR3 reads TGCAGTGCTAGAACGTTGGACGAGGATGAAAAACTGTTTTTT. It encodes CSARTLDEDEKLFF.

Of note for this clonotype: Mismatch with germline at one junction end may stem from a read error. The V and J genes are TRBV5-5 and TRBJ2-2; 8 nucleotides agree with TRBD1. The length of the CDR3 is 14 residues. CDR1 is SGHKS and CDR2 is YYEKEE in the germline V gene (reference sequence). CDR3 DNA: TGTGCCAGCAATAGACAGGGGAACACCCGGGAGCTGTTTTTT. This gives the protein CASNRQGNTRELFF.

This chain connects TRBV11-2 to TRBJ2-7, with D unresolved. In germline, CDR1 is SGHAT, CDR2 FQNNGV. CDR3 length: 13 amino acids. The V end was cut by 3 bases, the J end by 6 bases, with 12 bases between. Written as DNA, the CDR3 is TGTGCCAGCAGCTTTGGGGTTTTGAGCGAGCAGTACTTC. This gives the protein CASSFGVLSEQYF.

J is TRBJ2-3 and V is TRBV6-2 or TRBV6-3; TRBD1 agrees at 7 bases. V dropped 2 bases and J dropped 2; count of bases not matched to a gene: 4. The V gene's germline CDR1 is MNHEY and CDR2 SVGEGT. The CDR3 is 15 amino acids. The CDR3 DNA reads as TGTGCCAGCAGTTACCGGGACAGAAACACAGATACGCAGTATTTT. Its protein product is CASSYRDRNTDTQYF.

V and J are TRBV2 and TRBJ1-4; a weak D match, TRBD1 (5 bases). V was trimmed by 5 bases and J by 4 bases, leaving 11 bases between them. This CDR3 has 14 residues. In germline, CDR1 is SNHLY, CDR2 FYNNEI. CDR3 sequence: CASSPDTYNEKLFF. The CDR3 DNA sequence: TGTGCCAGCAGTCCGGACACCTATAATGAAAAACTGTTTTTT.

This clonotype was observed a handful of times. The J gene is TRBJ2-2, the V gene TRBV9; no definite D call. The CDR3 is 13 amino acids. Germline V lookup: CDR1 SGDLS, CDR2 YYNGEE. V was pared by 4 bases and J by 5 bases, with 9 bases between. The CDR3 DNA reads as TGTGCCAGCAGCCTTCGGTGGACCGGGGAGCTGTTTTTT. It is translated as CASSLRWTGELFF.